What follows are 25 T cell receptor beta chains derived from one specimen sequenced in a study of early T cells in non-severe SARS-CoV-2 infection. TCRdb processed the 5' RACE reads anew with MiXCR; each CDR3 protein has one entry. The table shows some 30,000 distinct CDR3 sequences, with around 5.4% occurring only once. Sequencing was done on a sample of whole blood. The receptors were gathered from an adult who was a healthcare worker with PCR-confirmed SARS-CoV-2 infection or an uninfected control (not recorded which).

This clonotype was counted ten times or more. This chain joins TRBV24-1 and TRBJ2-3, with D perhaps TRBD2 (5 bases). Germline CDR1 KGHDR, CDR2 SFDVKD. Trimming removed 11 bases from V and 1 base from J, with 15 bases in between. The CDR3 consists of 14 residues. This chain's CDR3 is CASQEDGGTDTQYF. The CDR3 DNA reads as TGTGCCAGCCAGGAGGACGGTGGCACAGATACGCAGTATTTT.

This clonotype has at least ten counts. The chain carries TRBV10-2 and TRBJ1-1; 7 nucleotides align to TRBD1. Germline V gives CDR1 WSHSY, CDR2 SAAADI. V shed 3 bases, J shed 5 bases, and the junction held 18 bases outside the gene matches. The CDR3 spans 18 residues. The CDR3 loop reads CASSDRQGLGIPATEAFF. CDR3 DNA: TGCGCCAGCAGTGACAGACAGGGCCTAGGGATTCCTGCTACTGAAGCTTTCTTT.

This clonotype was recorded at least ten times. The CDR3 DNA reads as TGTGCCAGCAGGCATCAGGGAGGTCACTATGGCTACACCTTC. Translating gives CASRHQGGHYGYTF. The V call is TRBV2, the J call TRBJ1-2, with D possibly being TRBD1 (5 bases). The germline V gene encodes CDR1 SNHLY and CDR2 FYNNEI. The CDR3 sequence is 14 residues long. Trimming removed 6 bases at V and 3 bases at J, with 14 bases between.

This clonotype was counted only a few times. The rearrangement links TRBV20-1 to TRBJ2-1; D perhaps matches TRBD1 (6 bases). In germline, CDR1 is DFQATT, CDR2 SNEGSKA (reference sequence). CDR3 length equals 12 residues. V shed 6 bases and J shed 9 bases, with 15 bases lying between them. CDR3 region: CSARQGIGEQFF. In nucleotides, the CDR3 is TGCAGTGCGCGGCAGGGGATTGGTGAGCAGTTCTTC.

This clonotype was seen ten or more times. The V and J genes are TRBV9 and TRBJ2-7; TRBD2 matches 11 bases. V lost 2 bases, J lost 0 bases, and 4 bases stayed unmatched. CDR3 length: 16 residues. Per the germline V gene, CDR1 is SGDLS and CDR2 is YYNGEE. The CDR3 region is CASSVVAGGPSYEQYF. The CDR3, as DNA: TGTGCCAGCAGCGTTGTAGCGGGAGGGCCCTCCTACGAGCAGTACTTC.

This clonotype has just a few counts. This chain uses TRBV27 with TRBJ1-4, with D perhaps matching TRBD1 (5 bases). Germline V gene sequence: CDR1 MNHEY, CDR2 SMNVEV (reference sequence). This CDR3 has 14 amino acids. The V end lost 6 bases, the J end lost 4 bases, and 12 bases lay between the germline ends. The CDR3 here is CASSRGGNNEKLFF. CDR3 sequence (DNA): TGTGCCAGCAGCCGTGGGGGTAATAATGAAAAACTGTTTTTT.

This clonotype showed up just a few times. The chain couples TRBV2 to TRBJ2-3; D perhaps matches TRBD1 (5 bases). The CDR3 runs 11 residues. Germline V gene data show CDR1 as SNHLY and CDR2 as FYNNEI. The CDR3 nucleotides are TGTGTTACAGCTTTGGGGCTAGCGCAGTATTTT. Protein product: CVTALGLAQYF.

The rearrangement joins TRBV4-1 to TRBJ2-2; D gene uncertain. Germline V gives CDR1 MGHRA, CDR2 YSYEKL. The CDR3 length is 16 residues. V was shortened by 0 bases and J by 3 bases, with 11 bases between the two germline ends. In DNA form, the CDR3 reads TGCGCCAGCAGCCAAGAAGGTCCCGGCGACACCGGGGAGCTGTTTTTT. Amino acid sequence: CASSQEGPGDTGELFF.

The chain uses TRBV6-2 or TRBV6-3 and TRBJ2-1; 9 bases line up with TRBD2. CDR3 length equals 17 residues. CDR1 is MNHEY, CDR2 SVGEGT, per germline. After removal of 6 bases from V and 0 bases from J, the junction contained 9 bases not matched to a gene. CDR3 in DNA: TGTGCCAGCAGCTATTCGACTAGCGGAAGCTCCTACAATGAGCAGTTCTTC. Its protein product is CASSYSTSGSSYNEQFF.

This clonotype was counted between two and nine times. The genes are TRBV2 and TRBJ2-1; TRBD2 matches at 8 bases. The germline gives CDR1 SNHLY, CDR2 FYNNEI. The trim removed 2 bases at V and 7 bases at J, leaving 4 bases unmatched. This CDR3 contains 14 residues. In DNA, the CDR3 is TGTGCCAGCAGTGAAACGGGAGGGCTTAATGAGCAGTTCTTC. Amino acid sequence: CASSETGGLNEQFF.

CDR3 sequence: CASRTTGGYSGNTIYF. Written as DNA, the CDR3 is TGTGCCAGCAGAACGACAGGGGGCTACTCTGGAAACACCATATATTTT. V gene TRBV28 combines with J gene TRBJ1-3, with 10 bases lining up with TRBD1. V dropped 6 bases and J dropped 0; count of bases not matched to a gene: 5. The CDR3 has 16 residues. Germline V gives CDR1 MDHEN, CDR2 SYDVKM.

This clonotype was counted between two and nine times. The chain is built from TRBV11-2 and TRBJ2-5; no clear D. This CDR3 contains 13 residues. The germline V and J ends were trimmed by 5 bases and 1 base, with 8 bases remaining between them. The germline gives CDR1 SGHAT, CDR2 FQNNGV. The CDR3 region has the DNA TGTGCCAGCAGCGTCAGTGTCCAAGAGACCCAGTACTTC. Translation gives CASSVSVQETQYF.

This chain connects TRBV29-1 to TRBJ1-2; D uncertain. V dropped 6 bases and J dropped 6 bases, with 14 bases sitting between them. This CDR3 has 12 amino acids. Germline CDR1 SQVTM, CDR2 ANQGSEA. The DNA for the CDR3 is TGCAGCGTCTTAAGGAGGGAGAATGGCTACACCTTC. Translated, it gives CSVLRRENGYTF.

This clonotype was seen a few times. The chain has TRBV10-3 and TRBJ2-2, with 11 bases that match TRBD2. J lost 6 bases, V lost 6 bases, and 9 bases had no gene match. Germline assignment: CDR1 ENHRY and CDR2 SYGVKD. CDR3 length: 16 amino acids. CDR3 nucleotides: TGTGCCATCAGCATGACTAGCGGGGCTGACTCCGGGGAGCTGTTTTTT. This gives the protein CAISMTSGADSGELFF.

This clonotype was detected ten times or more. This chain's CDR3 is CASSSRFKNRARSSYEQYF. CDR3 nucleotide sequence: TGTGCCAGCAGCTCCCGGTTTAAGAACAGGGCCCGAAGCTCCTACGAGCAGTACTTC. J is TRBJ2-7 and V is TRBV7-8; a weak D match, TRBD1 (6 bases). V shed 4 bases and J shed 0 bases, with 25 bases lying between them. The germline V gene encodes CDR1 SGHVS and CDR2 FQNEAQ. This CDR3 comprises 19 residues. The full variable domain, with the rest looked up from reference TRBV7-8 and TRBJ2-7, is GAGVSQSPRYKVAKRGQDVALRCDPISGHVSLFWYQQALGQGPEFLTYFQNEAQLDKSGLPSDRFFAERPEGSVSTLKIQRTQQEDSAVYLCASSSRFKNRARSSYEQYFGPGTRLTVT.

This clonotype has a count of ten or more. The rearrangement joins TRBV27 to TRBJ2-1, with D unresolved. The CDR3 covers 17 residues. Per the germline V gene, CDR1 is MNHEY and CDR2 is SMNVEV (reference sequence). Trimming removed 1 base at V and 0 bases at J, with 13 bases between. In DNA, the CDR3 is TGTGCCAGCAGTTTATGGTCGGGCGGCACCTCCTACAATGAGCAGTTCTTC. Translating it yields CASSLWSGGTSYNEQFF.

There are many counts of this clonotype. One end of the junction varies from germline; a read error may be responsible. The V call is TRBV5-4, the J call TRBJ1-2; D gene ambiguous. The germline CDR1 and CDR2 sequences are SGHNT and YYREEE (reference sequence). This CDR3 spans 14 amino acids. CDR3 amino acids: CASTLLQGGYGYTF. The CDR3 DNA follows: TGTGCCAGCACCTTGCTTCAAGGCGGGTATGGCTACACCTTC.

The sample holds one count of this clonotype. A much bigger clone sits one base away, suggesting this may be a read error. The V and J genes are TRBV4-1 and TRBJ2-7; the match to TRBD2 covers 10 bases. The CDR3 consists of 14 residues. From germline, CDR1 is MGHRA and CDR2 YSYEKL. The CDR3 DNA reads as TGCGCCAGCAGCCACGGACTAGCGGCCTACGGGCAGTACTTC. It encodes CASSHGLAAYGQYF.

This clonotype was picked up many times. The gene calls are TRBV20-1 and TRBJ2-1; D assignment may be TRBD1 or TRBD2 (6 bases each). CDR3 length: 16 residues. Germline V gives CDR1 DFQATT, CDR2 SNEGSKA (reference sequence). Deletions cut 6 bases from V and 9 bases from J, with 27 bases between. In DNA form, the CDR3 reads TGCAGTGCCCAAACAGGGTCCGGGGGAAGGATAAGTGAGCAGTTCTTC. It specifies CSAQTGSGGRISEQFF.

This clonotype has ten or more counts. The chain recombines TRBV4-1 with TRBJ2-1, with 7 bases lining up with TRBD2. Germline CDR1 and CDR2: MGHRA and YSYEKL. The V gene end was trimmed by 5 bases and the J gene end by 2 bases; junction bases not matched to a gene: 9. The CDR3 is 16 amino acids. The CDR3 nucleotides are TGCGCCAGCAGCGAAGGGTCGGCGGGAGCCTACAATGAGCAGTTCTTC. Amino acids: CASSEGSAGAYNEQFF.

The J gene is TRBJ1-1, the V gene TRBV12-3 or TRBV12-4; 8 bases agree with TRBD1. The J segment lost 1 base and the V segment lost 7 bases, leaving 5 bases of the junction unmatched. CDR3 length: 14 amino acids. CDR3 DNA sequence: TGTGCCAGCACCTTGGGGACAGGGAACACTGAAGCTTTCTTT. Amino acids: CASTLGTGNTEAFF.

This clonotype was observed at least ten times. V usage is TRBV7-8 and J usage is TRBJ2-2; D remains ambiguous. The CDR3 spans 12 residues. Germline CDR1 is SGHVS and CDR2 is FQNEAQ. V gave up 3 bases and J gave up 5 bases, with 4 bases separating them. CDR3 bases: TGTGCCAGCAGCTTTGGGACCGGGGAGCTGTTTTTT. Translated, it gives CASSFGTGELFF.

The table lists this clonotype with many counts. The CDR3 loop reads CASSLATSQPQHF. The DNA of the CDR3 is TGTGCCAGCAGCTTAGCGACCTCTCAGCCCCAGCATTTT. The chain joins TRBV7-2 to TRBJ1-5, with unresolved D. V was shortened by 0 bases and J by 6 bases, with 6 bases between the two germline ends. This CDR3 has 13 residues. Germline V lookup: CDR1 SGHTA, CDR2 FQGNSA.

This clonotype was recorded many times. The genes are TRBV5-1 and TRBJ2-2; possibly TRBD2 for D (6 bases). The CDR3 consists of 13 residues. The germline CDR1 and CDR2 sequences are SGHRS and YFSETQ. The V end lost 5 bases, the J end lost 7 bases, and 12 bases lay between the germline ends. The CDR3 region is CASSPSGSGELFF. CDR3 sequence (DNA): TGCGCCAGCAGTCCCTCCGGGAGCGGGGAGCTGTTTTTT.

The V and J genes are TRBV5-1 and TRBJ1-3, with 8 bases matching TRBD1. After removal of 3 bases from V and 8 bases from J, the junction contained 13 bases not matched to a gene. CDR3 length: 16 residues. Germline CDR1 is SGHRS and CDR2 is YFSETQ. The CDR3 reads CASSSRPGGELDTIYF. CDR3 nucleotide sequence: TGCGCCAGCAGCTCGAGACCAGGGGGCGAGTTGGACACCATATATTTT.